This record looks at one TCR beta chain sequence and its context. Its antigen is currently unknown. The source of the sample is a study of CD8 T cells in Susac syndrome. Study findings and constraints: A relatively small number of individuals underwent TCR sequencing and HLA analysis.

The ends were cut back, 4 bases at V and 7 bases at J, with 11 bases in the middle. Germline V lookup: CDR1 MGHRA, CDR2 YSYEKL. The length of the CDR3 is 13 residues. CD8+ and CD4+ T cells from blood underwent TCR beta sequencing. RNA was extracted with the RNeasy kit, and a quantity of about 0.45 to 1 ug was reverse transcribed using random hexamers. Multiplex immunoSEQ PCR targeted 54 Vbeta and 13 Jbeta TCR beta segments. Using its own MiXCR run on the immunoSEQ multiplex PCR reads, TCRdb lists one record per CDR3 protein. The table lists approximately 70,000 distinct CDR3 sequences, 95% of them singletons.

V and J are TRBV4-1 and TRBJ2-1, with a weak D call TRBD2 (6 bases). This TCR derives from a human donor in good health. The source material was CD8+ T cells from PBMCs. The CDR3 coding sequence is TGCGCCAGCAGCCTCCTGGCGGGGAATGAGCAGTTCTTC. Amino acid sequence: CASSLLAGNEQFF.